The text below deals with one TCR beta chain. Its cognate antigen is unknown. Described time point: week 5, during vaccination. What each vaccine dose contained was 300 ug of mutant IDH1 20-mer peptide, accompanied by topical imiquimod. Germline values: CDR1 SNHLY, CDR2 FYNNEI. The CDR3 has 12 amino acids. The J segment lost 6 bases and the V segment lost 7 bases, leaving 1 base of the junction unmatched. The sample comes from a study of a mutant IDH1 vaccine in newly diagnosed glioma. Whole-study context: Patients came in for eight vaccinations, in weeks 1, 3, 5, 7, 11, 15, 19 and 23. Treated patients, averaging around 40 years, were 62.5% male and roughly 38% female. Findings of the study overall: Patients mounted vaccine-induced immune responses in approximately 94% of cases.

The data were produced by immunoSEQ multiplex PCR, yet TCRdb's version contains in-frame clones alone and is incomplete. The table lists about 60,000 clones, around 84% of them singletons. This receptor was identified in a woman aged 45-65 years with glioma. The chain joins TRBV2 to TRBJ2-7, with 12 bases identical to TRBD2. The sample in question was PBMCs, obtained from a glioma patient whose treatment included an IDH1 peptide vaccine. The CDR3 sequence is CASTSGGGEQYF. Written as DNA, the CDR3 is TGTGCCAGCACTAGCGGGGGGGGCGAGCAGTACTTC.